Each of the 23 T cell receptor beta chains below was sequenced from the same sample in a study of blood T cell repertoires in COVID-19. The method was immunoSEQ multiplex PCR; TCRdb's version includes in-frame clones alone and lacks a portion of them. The table has about 17,000 clones, 91% seen once; the top ten hold approximately 4.2%. The specimen sequenced was peripheral blood. The origin of the receptors is a man between 60 and 75 years old with active COVID-19.

The chain carries TRBV29-1 and TRBJ1-3; TRBD1 matches at 9 bases. The CDR3 length is 12 residues. V lost 5 bases and J lost 7; bases outside the gene matches: 3. The germline gives CDR1 SQVTM, CDR2 ANQGSEA. CDR3 residues: CSVQQGANTIYF. The CDR3 DNA reads as TGCAGCGTTCAACAGGGGGCGAACACCATATATTTT.

This clone has only one observation. This chain joins TRBV18 and TRBJ2-3; perhaps TRBD1 as D (6 bases). This CDR3 spans 14 amino acids. Trimming removed 8 bases at V and 0 bases at J, with 12 bases between. Looked up from germline, CDR1 is KGHSH and CDR2 is LQKENI. In nucleotides, the CDR3 is TGTGCCAGCCAGACAGGAATTAGCACAGATACGCAGTATTTT. Its translation: CASQTGISTDTQYF.

The rearrangement joins TRBV29-1 to TRBJ2-3, with D tentatively TRBD1 (6 bases). The CDR3 is 15 amino acids. Germline CDR1 reads SQVTM; CDR2 reads ANQGSEA. Trimming took off 1 base at V and 0 bases at J, with 11 bases between the two ends. The CDR3 nucleotides read TGCAGCGTTGAAGGTGACAGGCAAAGCACAGATACGCAGTATTTT. Amino acid sequence: CSVEGDRQSTDTQYF.

V usage is TRBV9 and J usage is TRBJ1-2; D not resolved. The ends were cut back, 4 bases at V and 8 bases at J, with 21 bases in the middle. There are 15 residues in the CDR3. Germline CDR1 reads SGDLS; CDR2 reads YYNGEE. CDR3 sequence (DNA): TGTGCCAGCAGCCAGCGACGTACCACCGTCGAAGGCTACACCTTC. Translated: CASSQRRTTVEGYTF.

J is TRBJ2-1 and V is TRBV5-1; no clear D. Germline CDR1 and CDR2: SGHRS and YFSETQ. Trimming pared 0 bases from V and 0 bases from J, leaving 7 bases between. The CDR3 is 15 residues long. The chain's CDR3 is CASSLGESSYNEQFF. The CDR3 DNA sequence: TGCGCCAGCAGCTTGGGAGAGAGCTCCTACAATGAGCAGTTCTTC. Full variable domain (remainder filled in from reference TRBV5-1 and TRBJ2-1): KAGVTQTPRYLIKTRGQQVTLSCSPISGHRSVSWYQQTPGQGLQFLFEYFSETQRNKGNFPGRFSGRQFSNSRSEMNVSTLELGDSALYLCASSLGESSYNEQFFGPGTRLTVL.

The chain has TRBV2 and TRBJ1-6; D perhaps matches TRBD1 (5 bases). CDR1 and CDR2 from the germline V gene are SNHLY and FYNNEI. Between the trimmed V and J ends, which lost 7 bases and 0 bases, there was a span of 16 bases. This CDR3 has 17 residues. CDR3 DNA: TGTGCCAGCACCTCTTCAGGGCCCAGCTCCTATAATTCACCCCTCCACTTT. It is translated as CASTSSGPSSYNSPLHF.

J is TRBJ1-3 and V is TRBV29-1; 7 positions match TRBD1. CDR1 is SQVTM, CDR2 ANQGSEA, per germline. The CDR3 consists of 14 residues. Trimming cost V 5 bases and J 2 bases; bases outside gene matches: 6. CDR3 nucleotide sequence: TGCAGCGTTATCCGACAGGGAACTGGAAACACCATATATTTT. It encodes CSVIRQGTGNTIYF.

This chain connects TRBV18 to TRBJ2-5; 10 nucleotides match TRBD2. There are 16 residues in the CDR3. CDR1 is KGHSH, CDR2 LQKENI, per germline. Unmatched junction bases numbered 8, after V lost 5 bases and J lost 2 bases. CDR3 residues: CASSLPGLAQQETQYF. The CDR3 DNA is TGTGCCAGCTCATTACCGGGACTAGCGCAGCAAGAGACCCAGTACTTC.

The rearrangement uses TRBV6-5 and TRBJ2-7; tentatively, D is TRBD2 (6 bases). The CDR3 covers 15 residues. The germline V and J ends were trimmed by 11 bases and 1 base, with 21 bases remaining between them. Germline V gene data show CDR1 as MNHEY and CDR2 as SVGAGI. The CDR3 DNA follows: TGTGCCGGGAGGACACTTGACGGAGTGTCCTACGAGCAGTACGTC. It yields the protein CAGRTLDGVSYEQYV.

The chain has TRBV2 and TRBJ1-4, with no clear D. V lost 5 bases to trimming and J lost 0 bases, with 7 bases between them. The CDR3 covers 14 residues. Looked up from germline, CDR1 is SNHLY and CDR2 is FYNNEI. In nucleotides, the CDR3 is TGTGCCAGCAGTCCTGTAGCAACTAATGAAAAACTGTTTTTT. Translating gives CASSPVATNEKLFF.

The V gene is TRBV5-4, the J gene TRBJ2-1, with 8 bases fitting TRBD2. The germline CDR1 and CDR2 sequences are SGHNT and YYREEE (reference sequence). The length of the CDR3 is 17 residues. With 0 bases clipped from V and 2 bases from J, the junction kept 7 bases outside the gene matches. As DNA, the CDR3 is TGTGCCAGCAGCTTGGCCTCGGGAGCGGGGGCCTACAATGAGCAGTTCTTC. Its protein is CASSLASGAGAYNEQFF.

The CDR3 sequence: CASSFGVEDGYTF. The CDR3 nucleotides are TGTGCCAGCAGCTTTGGGGTGGAGGATGGCTACACCTTC. V and J are TRBV7-3 and TRBJ1-2; D is uncertain. This CDR3 contains 13 residues. Germline CDR1 SGHTA, CDR2 FQGTGA. The V gene lost 3 bases and the J gene lost 6 bases, with 11 bases spanning the gap.

The rearrangement links TRBV3-1 (or the pseudogene TRBV3-2) to TRBJ1-3; the D gene is possibly TRBD1 (5 bases). Germline CDR1 reads LGHDT; CDR2 reads YNNKEL (reference sequence). The CDR3 loop spans 16 amino acids. Trimming stripped 1 base from V and 4 bases from J, with 14 bases between. The CDR3 spells CASSQVSGRRGNTIYF. The CDR3 coding sequence is TGTGCCAGCAGCCAAGTGTCAGGGCGTAGAGGAAACACCATATATTTT.

This chain uses TRBV25-1 with TRBJ2-7; D call uncertain. Trimming removed 3 bases at V and 3 bases at J, with 3 bases between. Germline loops: CDR1 MGHDK, CDR2 SYGVNS. There are 11 residues in the CDR3. This CDR3 reads CASSDNYEQYF. The CDR3 DNA reads as TGTGCCAGCAGTGACAACTACGAGCAGTACTTC.

The rearrangement joins TRBV25-1 to TRBJ2-7; D gene uncertain. The V end was cut by 3 bases, the J end by 4 bases, with 7 bases between. CDR1 is MGHDK and CDR2 is SYGVNS in the germline V gene. This CDR3 spans 12 amino acids. The CDR3 DNA is TGTGCCAGCAGTGATGAGATTTACGAGCAGTACTTC. As protein: CASSDEIYEQYF.

The rearrangement uses TRBV27 and TRBJ2-1, with D maybe TRBD1 (6 bases). The CDR3 runs 14 residues. Trimming took off 2 bases at V and 4 bases at J, with 9 bases between the two ends. Germline loops: CDR1 MNHEY, CDR2 SMNVEV (reference sequence). Here the CDR3 reads CASSLRQVYNEQFF. The CDR3 bases are TGTGCCAGCAGTTTACGACAGGTGTACAATGAGCAGTTCTTC.

The chain links TRBV10-3 to TRBJ2-3, with 9 bases that match TRBD2. V was pared by 4 bases and J by 0 bases, with 2 bases of the junction left unmatched. The germline V gene encodes CDR1 ENHRY and CDR2 SYGVKD. CDR3 length: 15 residues. This CDR3 reads CAISGAGGSTDTQYF. The CDR3 coding sequence is TGTGCCATCAGTGGGGCGGGGGGGAGCACAGATACGCAGTATTTT.

The chain is built from TRBV19 and TRBJ1-5; D possibly corresponds to TRBD1 (5 bases). Germline CDR1 is LNHDA and CDR2 is SQIVND (reference sequence). The CDR3 loop spans 15 amino acids. V was cut by 3 bases and J by 5 bases, with 14 bases left in between. The DNA of the CDR3 is TGTGCCAGTAGTATTTGGGGGGGTAGTGATCAGCCCCAGCATTTT. Translation: CASSIWGGSDQPQHF.

This rearrangement joins TRBV9 to TRBJ2-3, with 12 nucleotides matching TRBD2. This CDR3 spans 15 amino acids. Unmatched junction bases numbered 8, after V lost 8 bases and J lost 4 bases. CDR1 is SGDLS, CDR2 YYNGEE, per germline. CDR3 residues: CASSLASGGADTQYF. CDR3 DNA: TGTGCCAGTTCTTTGGCTAGCGGGGGGGCAGATACGCAGTATTTT.

The chain carries TRBV5-1 and TRBJ2-1, with D tentatively TRBD2 (5 bases). The CDR3 runs to 13 residues. CDR1 is SGHRS and CDR2 is YFSETQ in the germline V gene. With 4 bases removed from V and 7 bases from J, the gap between germline ends came to 12 bases. The CDR3 DNA reads TGCGCCAGCAGCGAGGGTTTTGGGAATGAGCAGTTCTTC. Translated, it gives CASSEGFGNEQFF.

This chain joins TRBV6-4 and TRBJ1-2, with 9 bases identical to TRBD1. V was clipped by 5 bases and J by 4 bases; unmatched bases: 2. The CDR3 runs 13 residues. Germline CDR1 is MRHNA and CDR2 is SNTAGT. Here the CDR3 reads CASSTTGGYGYTF. CDR3 nucleotide sequence: TGTGCCAGCAGTACGACAGGGGGCTATGGCTACACCTTC.

This clone was found once. V and J are TRBV6-1 and TRBJ2-1, with a possible D match to TRBD2 (6 bases). Between the trimmed V and J ends, which lost 2 bases and 10 bases, there was a span of 21 bases. CDR3 length: 16 residues. CDR1 is MNHNS and CDR2 is SASEGT in the germline V gene. CDR3 nucleotides: TGTGCCAGCAGTGAATACCCGGGACCCGATGGGGGGGAGCAGTTCTTC. Translation: CASSEYPGPDGGEQFF.

This clone was counted a single time. The V gene is TRBV6-5, the J gene TRBJ2-1; 7 bases agree with TRBD2. CDR1 is MNHEY and CDR2 is SVGAGI in the germline V gene. This CDR3 spans 12 amino acids. Trimming took 2 bases from V and 11 from J; bases not matched to a gene: 3. This CDR3 is CASSYEGTKQFF. CDR3 bases: TGTGCCAGCAGTTACGAAGGGACTAAGCAGTTCTTC.